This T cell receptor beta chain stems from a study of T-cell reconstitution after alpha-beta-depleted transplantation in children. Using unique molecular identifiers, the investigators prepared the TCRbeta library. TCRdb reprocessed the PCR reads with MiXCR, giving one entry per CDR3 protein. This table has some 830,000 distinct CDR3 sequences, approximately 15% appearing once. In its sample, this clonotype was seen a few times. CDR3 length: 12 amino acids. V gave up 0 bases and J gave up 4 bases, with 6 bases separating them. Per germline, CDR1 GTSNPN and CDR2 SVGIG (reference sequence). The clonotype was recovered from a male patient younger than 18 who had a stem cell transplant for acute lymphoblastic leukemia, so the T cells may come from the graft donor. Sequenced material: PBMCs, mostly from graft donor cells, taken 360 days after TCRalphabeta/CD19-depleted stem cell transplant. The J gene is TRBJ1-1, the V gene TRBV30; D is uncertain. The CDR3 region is CAWSVVSTEAFF. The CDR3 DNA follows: TGTGCCTGGAGTGTAGTTAGCACTGAAGCTTTCTTT. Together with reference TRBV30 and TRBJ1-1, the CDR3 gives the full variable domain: SQTIHQWPATLVQPVGSPLSLECTVEGTSNPNLYWYRQAAGRGLQLLFYSVGIGQISSEVPQNLSASRPQDRQFILSSKKLLLSDSGFYLCAWSVVSTEAFFGQGTRLTVV.